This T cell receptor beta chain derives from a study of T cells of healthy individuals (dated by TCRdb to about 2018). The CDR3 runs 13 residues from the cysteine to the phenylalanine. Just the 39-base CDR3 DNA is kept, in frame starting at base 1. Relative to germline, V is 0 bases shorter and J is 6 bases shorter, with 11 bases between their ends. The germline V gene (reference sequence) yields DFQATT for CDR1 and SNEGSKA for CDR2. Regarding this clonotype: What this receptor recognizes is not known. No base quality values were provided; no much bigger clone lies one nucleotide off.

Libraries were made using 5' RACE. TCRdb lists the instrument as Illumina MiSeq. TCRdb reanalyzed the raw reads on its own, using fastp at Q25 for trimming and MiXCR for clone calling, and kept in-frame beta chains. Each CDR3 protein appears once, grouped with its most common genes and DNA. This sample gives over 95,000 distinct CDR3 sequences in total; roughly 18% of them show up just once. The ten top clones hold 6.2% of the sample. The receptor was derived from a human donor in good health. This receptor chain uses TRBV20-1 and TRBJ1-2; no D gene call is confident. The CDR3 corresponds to CSARDPTTHGYTF. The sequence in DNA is TGCAGTGCTAGAGATCCAACCACTCATGGCTACACCTTC.